This T cell receptor (beta chain) appears in the sequencing data of a study of beta chain features in type 1 diabetes. Looking at the study overall: Patient and healthy donor groups were alike in age, gender and cell yields.

The CDR3 has 14 amino acids. CDR1 and CDR2 (germline): SGHRS, YFSETQ. J was trimmed by 2 bases and V by 4 bases; bases with no gene match: 4. Using CD45RO/CCR7/CD25/CD127/CD95/CD27, CD4+ naive, central memory, regulatory and stem cell-like memory cells were sorted. Populations obtained by sorting all exceeded 98% purity. As every portion of the isolated RNA was reverse transcribed, the sequencing read expressed TCRB transcripts. TCRdb's table, derived via immunoSEQ multiplex PCR, lists solely in-frame clones and lacks some. The sample holds under 400,000 clones, around 13% seen once. Input material: central memory CD4+ T cells from blood. The receptor was isolated from a man younger than 45 in good health. The rearrangement uses TRBV5-1 and TRBJ2-5, with 8 bases fitting TRBD1. The CDR3 loop reads CASSIGQGQETQYF. The DNA of the CDR3 is TGCGCCAGCAGCATCGGACAGGGACAAGAGACCCAGTACTTC.